A single sample is the source of the 10 T cell receptor beta chains below, sequenced in a study of shared clonotypes between healthy human individuals. Method: immunoSEQ multiplex PCR; TCRdb's copy keeps in-frame clones and lacks some. The sample consists of some 2 million clones, 95% of them appearing once. The sample was naive CD4+ T cells sorted from blood. As to subset: CD45RA+ positively selected. The source is a man between 18 and 29 years old in good health.

DNA of the CDR3: TGCAGCGTTGAAGTCGGGAATCCCTCTGGGGCCAACGTCCTGACTTTC. It translates to CSVEVGNPSGANVLTF. The chain couples TRBV29-1 to TRBJ2-6, with D possibly TRBD2 on 5 matching bases. The length of the CDR3 is 16 residues. Germline V CDR1 and CDR2: SQVTM, ANQGSEA. Deletions cut 1 base from V and 0 bases from J, with 10 bases between. Based on the CDR3 plus reference TRBV29-1 and TRBJ2-6, the full variable domain is SAVISQKPSRDICQRGTSLTIQCQVDSQVTMMFWYRQQPGQSLTLIATANQGSEATYESGFVIDKFPISRPNLTFSTLTVSNMSPEDSSIYLCSVEVGNPSGANVLTFGAGSRLTVL.

The CDR3 sequence: CASSFLYEQYF. The CDR3 DNA reads as TGTGCCAGCAGTTTTCTCTACGAGCAGTACTTC. V is TRBV25-1 and J is TRBJ2-7; D is uncertain. Germline CDR1 reads MGHDK; CDR2 reads SYGVNS. This CDR3 has 11 amino acids. V was trimmed by 5 bases and J by 3 bases, leaving 5 bases between them.

The gene calls are TRBV6-5 and TRBJ1-1, with TRBD1 matching 7 bases. The length of the CDR3 is 11 residues. Germline V CDR1 and CDR2: MNHEY, SVGAGI. The ends lost 6 bases at V and 8 bases at J; junction bases unmatched: 3. CDR3 protein: CASSRGLEAFF. The CDR3 DNA reads as TGTGCCAGCAGCAGGGGGTTGGAAGCTTTCTTT.

With respect to this clone: The sample holds other DNA sequences that translate to the same CDR3. This chain joins TRBV10-3 and TRBJ1-5; TRBD1 matches at 7 bases. CDR3 length: 14 amino acids. V shed 4 bases, J shed 3 bases, and the junction held 3 bases outside the gene matches. Germline V gives CDR1 ENHRY, CDR2 SYGVKD. The DNA for the CDR3 is TGTGCCATCAGTGGCGACAGGGACAATCAGCCCCAGCATTTT. Translation: CAISGDRDNQPQHF.

The chain recombines TRBV2 with TRBJ2-6; D is undetermined. CDR3 length: 17 residues. In germline, CDR1 is SNHLY, CDR2 FYNNEI. V dropped 6 bases and J dropped 0 bases, with 15 bases sitting between them. The CDR3 region is CASSQDRSVSGANVLTF. The CDR3, as DNA: TGTGCCAGCAGCCAGGACCGAAGTGTCTCTGGGGCCAACGTCCTGACTTTC. The full variable domain, in which reference TRBV2 and TRBJ2-6 provide the parts outside the CDR3, is EPEVTQTPSHQVTQMGQEVILRCVPISNHLYFYWYRQILGQKVEFLVSFYNNEISEKSEIFDDQFSVERPDGSNFTLKIRSTKLEDSAMYFCASSQDRSVSGANVLTFGAGSRLTVL.

The rearrangement links TRBV9 to TRBJ1-2, with 7 bases matching TRBD1. The trim removed 0 bases at V and 5 bases at J, leaving 7 bases unmatched. The CDR3 consists of 15 residues. From germline, CDR1 is SGDLS and CDR2 YYNGEE. The CDR3 spells CASSVGGGGPYGYTF. The CDR3 coding sequence is TGTGCCAGCAGCGTAGGGGGAGGGGGCCCTTATGGCTACACCTTC.

This chain uses TRBV5-1 with TRBJ2-7; TRBD1 aligns across 7 bases. The CDR3 is 15 amino acids. Unmatched junction bases numbered 7, after V lost 0 bases and J lost 4 bases. Germline-derived CDR1 and CDR2 are SGHRS and YFSETQ. CDR3 bases: TGCGCCAGCAGCTTGGGATCGGGACAGAGTTACGAGCAGTACTTC. It specifies CASSLGSGQSYEQYF.

V usage is TRBV5-1 and J usage is TRBJ2-5; TRBD2 agrees at 12 bases. The CDR3 extends over 14 amino acids. Germline V gene data show CDR1 as SGHRS and CDR2 as YFSETQ. The trim removed 4 bases at V and 5 bases at J, leaving 3 bases unmatched. For the CDR3, the DNA is TGCGCCAGCAGCCAAGGACTAGCGGGGGAGACCCAGTACTTC. Residues: CASSQGLAGETQYF. The complete variable domain, with remaining parts taken from reference TRBV5-1 and TRBJ2-5, reads KAGVTQTPRYLIKTRGQQVTLSCSPISGHRSVSWYQQTPGQGLQFLFEYFSETQRNKGNFPGRFSGRQFSNSRSEMNVSTLELGDSALYLCASSQGLAGETQYFGPGTRLLVL.

V usage is TRBV10-3 and J usage is TRBJ2-2; D gene uncertain. V lost 3 bases to trimming and J lost 5 bases, with 19 bases between them. The CDR3 spans 17 residues. The germline V gene has CDR1 ENHRY and CDR2 SYGVKD. The CDR3 nucleotides read TGTGCCATCAGTGACCCCATGAGGCGACAACGGACCGGGGAGCTGTTTTTT. Amino acids: CAISDPMRRQRTGELFF.

The gene calls are TRBV6-5 and TRBJ2-2; 9 bases map to TRBD2. V lost 6 bases, J lost 9 bases, and 5 bases stayed unmatched. The CDR3 totals 13 residues. Germline V gene sequence: CDR1 MNHEY, CDR2 SVGAGI. CDR3 protein: CASSPAGGRELFF. CDR3 DNA: TGTGCCAGCAGCCCCGCGGGGGGGCGGGAGCTGTTTTTT.